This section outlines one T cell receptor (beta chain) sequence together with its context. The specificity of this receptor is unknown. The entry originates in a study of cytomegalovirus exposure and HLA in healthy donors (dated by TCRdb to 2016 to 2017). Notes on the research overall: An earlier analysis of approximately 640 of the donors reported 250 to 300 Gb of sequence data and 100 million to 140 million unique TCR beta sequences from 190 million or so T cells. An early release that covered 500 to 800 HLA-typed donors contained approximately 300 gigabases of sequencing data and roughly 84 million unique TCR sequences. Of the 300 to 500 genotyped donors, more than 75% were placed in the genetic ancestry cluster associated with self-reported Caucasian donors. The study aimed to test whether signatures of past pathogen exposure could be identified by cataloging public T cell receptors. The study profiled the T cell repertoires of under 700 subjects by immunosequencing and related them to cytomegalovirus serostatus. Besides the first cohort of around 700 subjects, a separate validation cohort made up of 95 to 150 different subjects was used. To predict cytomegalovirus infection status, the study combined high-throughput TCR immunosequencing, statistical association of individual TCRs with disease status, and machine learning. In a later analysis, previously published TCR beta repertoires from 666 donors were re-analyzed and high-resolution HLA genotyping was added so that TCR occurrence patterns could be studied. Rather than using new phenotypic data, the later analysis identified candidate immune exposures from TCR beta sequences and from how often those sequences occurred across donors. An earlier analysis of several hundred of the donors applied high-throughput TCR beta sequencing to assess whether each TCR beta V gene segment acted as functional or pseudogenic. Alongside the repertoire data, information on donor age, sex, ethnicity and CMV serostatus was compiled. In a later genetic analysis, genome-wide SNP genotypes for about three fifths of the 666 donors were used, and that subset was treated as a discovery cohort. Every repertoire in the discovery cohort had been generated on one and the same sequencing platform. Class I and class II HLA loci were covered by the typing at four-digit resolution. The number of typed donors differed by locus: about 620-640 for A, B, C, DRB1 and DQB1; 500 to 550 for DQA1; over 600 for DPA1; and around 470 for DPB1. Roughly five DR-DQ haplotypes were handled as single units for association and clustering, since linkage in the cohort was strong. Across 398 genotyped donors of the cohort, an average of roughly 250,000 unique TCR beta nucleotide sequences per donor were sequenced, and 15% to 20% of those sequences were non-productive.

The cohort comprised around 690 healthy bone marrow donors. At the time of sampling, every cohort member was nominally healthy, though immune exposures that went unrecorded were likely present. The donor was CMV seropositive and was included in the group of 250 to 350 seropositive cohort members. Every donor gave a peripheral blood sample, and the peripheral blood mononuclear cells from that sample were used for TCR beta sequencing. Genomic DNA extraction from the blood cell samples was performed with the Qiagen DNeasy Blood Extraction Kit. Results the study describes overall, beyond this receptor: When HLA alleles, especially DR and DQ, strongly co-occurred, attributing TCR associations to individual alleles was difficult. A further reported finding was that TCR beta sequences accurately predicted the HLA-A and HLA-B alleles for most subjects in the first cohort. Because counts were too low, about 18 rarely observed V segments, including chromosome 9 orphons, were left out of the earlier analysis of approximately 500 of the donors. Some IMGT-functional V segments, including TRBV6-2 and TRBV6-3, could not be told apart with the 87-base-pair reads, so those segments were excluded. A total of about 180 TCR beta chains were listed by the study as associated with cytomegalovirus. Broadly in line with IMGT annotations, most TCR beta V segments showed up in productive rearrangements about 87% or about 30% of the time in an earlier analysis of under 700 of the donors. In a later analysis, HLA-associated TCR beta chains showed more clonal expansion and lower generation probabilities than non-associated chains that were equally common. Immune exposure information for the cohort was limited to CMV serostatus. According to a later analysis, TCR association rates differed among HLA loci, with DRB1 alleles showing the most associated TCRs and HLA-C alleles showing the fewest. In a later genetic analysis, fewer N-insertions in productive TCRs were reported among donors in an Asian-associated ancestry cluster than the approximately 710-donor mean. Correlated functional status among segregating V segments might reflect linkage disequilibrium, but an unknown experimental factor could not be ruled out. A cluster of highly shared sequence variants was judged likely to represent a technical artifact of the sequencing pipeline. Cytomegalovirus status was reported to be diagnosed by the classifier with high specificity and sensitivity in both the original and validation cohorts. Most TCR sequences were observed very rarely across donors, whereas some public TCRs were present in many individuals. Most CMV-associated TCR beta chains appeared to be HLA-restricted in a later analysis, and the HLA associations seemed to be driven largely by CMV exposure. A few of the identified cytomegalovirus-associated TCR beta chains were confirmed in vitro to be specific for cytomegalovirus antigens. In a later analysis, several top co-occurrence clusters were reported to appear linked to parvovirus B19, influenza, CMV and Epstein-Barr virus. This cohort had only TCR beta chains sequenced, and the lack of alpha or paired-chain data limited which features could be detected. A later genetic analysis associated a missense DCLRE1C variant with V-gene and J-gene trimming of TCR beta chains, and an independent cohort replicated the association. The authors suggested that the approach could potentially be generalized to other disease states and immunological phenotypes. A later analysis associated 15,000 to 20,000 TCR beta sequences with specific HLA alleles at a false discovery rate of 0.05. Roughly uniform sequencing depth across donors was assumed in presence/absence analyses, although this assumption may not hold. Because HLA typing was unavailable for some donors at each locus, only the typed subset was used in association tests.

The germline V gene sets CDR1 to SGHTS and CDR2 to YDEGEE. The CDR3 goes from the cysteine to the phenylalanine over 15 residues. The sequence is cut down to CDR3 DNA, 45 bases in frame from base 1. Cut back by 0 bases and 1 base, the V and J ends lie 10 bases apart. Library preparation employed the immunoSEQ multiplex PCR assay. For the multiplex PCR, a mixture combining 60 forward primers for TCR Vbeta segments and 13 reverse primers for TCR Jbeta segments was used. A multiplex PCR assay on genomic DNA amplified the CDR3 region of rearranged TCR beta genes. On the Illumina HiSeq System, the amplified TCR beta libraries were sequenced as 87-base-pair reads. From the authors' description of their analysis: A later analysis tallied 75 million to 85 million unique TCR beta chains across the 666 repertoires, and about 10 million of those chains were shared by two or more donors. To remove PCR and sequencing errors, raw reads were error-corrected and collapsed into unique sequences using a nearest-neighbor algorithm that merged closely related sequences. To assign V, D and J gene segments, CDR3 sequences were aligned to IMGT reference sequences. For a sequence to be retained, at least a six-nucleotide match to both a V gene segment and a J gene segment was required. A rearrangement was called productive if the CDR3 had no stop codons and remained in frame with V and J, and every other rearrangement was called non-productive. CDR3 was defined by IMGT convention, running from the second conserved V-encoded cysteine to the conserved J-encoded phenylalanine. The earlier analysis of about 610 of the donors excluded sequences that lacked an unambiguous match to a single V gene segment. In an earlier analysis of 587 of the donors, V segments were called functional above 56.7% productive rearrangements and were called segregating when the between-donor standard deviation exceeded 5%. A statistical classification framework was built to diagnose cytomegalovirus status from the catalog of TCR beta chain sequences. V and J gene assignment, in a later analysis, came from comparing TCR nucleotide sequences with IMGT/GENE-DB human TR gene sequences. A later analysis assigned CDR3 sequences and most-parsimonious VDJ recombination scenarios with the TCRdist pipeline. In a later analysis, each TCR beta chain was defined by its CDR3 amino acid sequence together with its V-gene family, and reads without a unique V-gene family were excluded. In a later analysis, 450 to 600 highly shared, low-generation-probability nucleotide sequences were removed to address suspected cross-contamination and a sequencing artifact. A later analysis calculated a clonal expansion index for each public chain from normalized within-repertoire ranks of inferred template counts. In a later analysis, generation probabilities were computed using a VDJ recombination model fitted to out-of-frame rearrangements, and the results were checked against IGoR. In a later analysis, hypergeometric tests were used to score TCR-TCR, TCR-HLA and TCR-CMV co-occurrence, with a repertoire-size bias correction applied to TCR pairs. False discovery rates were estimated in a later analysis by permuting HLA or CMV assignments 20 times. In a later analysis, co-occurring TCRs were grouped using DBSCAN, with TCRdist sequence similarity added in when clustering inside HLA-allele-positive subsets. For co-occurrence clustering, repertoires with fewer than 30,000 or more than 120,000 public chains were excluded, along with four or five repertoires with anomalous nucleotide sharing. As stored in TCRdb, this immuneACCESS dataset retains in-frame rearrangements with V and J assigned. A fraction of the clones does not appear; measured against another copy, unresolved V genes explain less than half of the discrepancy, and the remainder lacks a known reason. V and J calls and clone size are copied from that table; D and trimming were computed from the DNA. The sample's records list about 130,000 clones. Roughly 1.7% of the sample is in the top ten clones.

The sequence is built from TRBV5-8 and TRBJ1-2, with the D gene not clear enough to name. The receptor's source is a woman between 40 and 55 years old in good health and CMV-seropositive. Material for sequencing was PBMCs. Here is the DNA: TGTGCCAGCAGCTTGGGGCCCGACTTTAACTATGGCTACACCTTC. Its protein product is CASSLGPDFNYGYTF.